This passage covers 25 T cell receptor beta chains from one sample sequenced in a study of CD8+CD57+ T cells in acquired aplastic anemia. Genomic DNA acted as the template from which TCR beta VDJ combination and CDR3 sequence profiling were carried out. TCRdb passed the reads through MiXCR, listing each CDR3 protein once. This table holds hundreds of thousands of distinct CDR3 sequences, approximately 50% found once. Sequenced patients had shown CD8+CD57+ cell expansion by flow cytometry. The sequenced material came from sorted CD4+, CD8+, or CD8+CD57+ T cells (not recorded which) from PBMCs. The source of these receptors is a human donor with aplastic anemia.

In regard to this clonotype: Compared with germline, one end of the junction differs, possibly owing to a read error. This chain joins TRBV7-2 and TRBJ2-7; 7 bases map to TRBD1. Germline V CDR1 and CDR2: SGHTA, FQGNSA. This CDR3 region has 14 residues. CDR3 DNA: TGTGCCAGCAGCTTTCCCGGGACAGTCTACGGGCAGTACTTC. Encoded protein: CASSFPGTVYGQYF.

The gene calls are TRBV10-1 and TRBJ1-5, with D unresolved. V lost 5 bases to trimming and J lost 0 bases, with 11 bases between them. The germline V gene encodes CDR1 WNHNN and CDR2 SYGVQD (reference sequence). This CDR3 region has 15 residues. The CDR3 DNA reads as TGCGCCAGCAGTAATGCGGATTATAGCAATCAGCCCCAGCATTTT. Translated, it gives CASSNADYSNQPQHF.

The chain carries TRBV7-3 and TRBJ2-7; 12 nucleotides line up with TRBD1. Germline V gene data show CDR1 as SGHTA and CDR2 as FQGTGA. The length of the CDR3 is 17 residues. With 4 bases clipped from V and 7 bases from J, the junction kept 14 bases outside the gene matches. CDR3 bases: TGTGCCAGCAGCTCTTACCCCGGGACAGGGGGCGCGAGGGAGCAGTACTTC. This codes for CASSSYPGTGGAREQYF.

The chain has TRBV7-8 and TRBJ2-7, with D possibly being TRBD2 (6 bases). This CDR3 contains 16 residues. The germline V gene encodes CDR1 SGHVS and CDR2 FQNEAQ. V lost 5 bases to trimming and J lost 6 bases, with 23 bases between them. CDR3 sequence (DNA): TGTGCCAGCAGCCTTACTCCCGGGAGTCCCTCTCGCGAGCAGTACTTC. The encoded protein is CASSLTPGSPSREQYF.

This clonotype showed up many times. The rearrangement uses TRBV10-3 and TRBJ2-3, with 15 bases identical to TRBD2. The germline V gene encodes CDR1 ENHRY and CDR2 SYGVKD. This CDR3 has 16 residues. The J segment lost 4 bases and the V segment lost 6 bases, leaving 5 bases of the junction unmatched. As DNA, the CDR3 is TGTGCCATCAGCTCCGGACTAGCGGGAGGGCCAGATACGCAGTATTTT. Translating gives CAISSGLAGGPDTQYF.

The chain uses TRBV12-3 or TRBV12-4 and TRBJ2-3; 13 bases match TRBD2. The CDR3 consists of 15 residues. With V trimmed by 5 bases and J by 7 bases, 6 bases remained unmatched. The CDR3 loop is CASSAPGLAGNTQYF. CDR3 coding DNA: TGTGCCAGCAGTGCTCCGGGACTAGCGGGGAATACGCAGTATTTT.

The gene calls are TRBV12-3 or TRBV12-4 and TRBJ2-5; D possibly corresponds to TRBD1 (6 bases). Trimming pared 5 bases from V and 5 bases from J, leaving 15 bases between. This CDR3 has 14 amino acids. The CDR3 is CASSPQQGRETQYF. CDR3 nucleotide sequence: TGTGCCAGCAGTCCGCAACAGGGTCGGGAGACCCAGTACTTC.

This clonotype came up many times. The chain employs TRBV7-8 and TRBJ1-2, with 12 bases lining up with TRBD1. The CDR3 is 14 amino acids. Per germline, CDR1 SGHVS and CDR2 FQNEAQ. V lost 6 bases, J lost 7 bases, and 6 bases stayed unmatched. In nucleotides, the CDR3 is TGTGCCAGCAGTTCCGGGACAGGGGGCGTTGGCTACACCTTC. Amino acids: CASSSGTGGVGYTF.

A few counts support this clonotype. V is TRBV25-1 and J is TRBJ2-6; TRBD1 matches at 9 bases. V trimming: 0 bases; J trimming: 1 base; junction bases outside the gene matches: 10. The CDR3 extends over 20 amino acids. Germline-derived CDR1 and CDR2 are MGHDK and SYGVNS. The CDR3 loop is CASSEYRPTGGRSGANVLTF. In nucleotides, the CDR3 is TGTGCCAGCAGTGAATATAGACCTACAGGGGGCAGGTCTGGGGCCAACGTCCTGACTTTC.

This chain uses TRBV29-1 with TRBJ2-7; possible D gene TRBD1, 5 bases. Germline CDR1 is SQVTM and CDR2 is ANQGSEA. There are 14 residues in the CDR3. The V and J ends lost 2 bases and 0 bases respectively, with 11 bases between them. The CDR3 spells CSVESQGASYEQYF. CDR3 nucleotides: TGCAGCGTTGAATCCCAAGGGGCCTCCTACGAGCAGTACTTC.

This clonotype was counted many times. V gene TRBV7-3 combines with J gene TRBJ2-5; 10 bases match TRBD2. CDR3 length: 17 amino acids. Germline loops: CDR1 SGHTA, CDR2 FQGTGA. The junction had 14 bases not matched to a gene; V was cut back by 5 bases and J by 5 bases. Written as DNA, the CDR3 is TGTGCCAGCAGCCCGCTACCCGCGAGCGGGGGGGCTGAGACCCAGTACTTC. Its translation: CASSPLPASGGAETQYF.

The chain recombines TRBV20-1 with TRBJ1-1, with D possibly TRBD1 on 5 matching bases. V was pared by 6 bases and J by 4 bases, with 15 bases between. Germline assignment: CDR1 DFQATT and CDR2 SNEGSKA (reference sequence). CDR3 length: 13 amino acids. The CDR3 nucleotides are TGCAGTGCCCTATTGGGGCCTTCCACTGAAGCTTTCTTT. Protein: CSALLGPSTEAFF.

The chain has TRBV9 and TRBJ2-5; 7 bases are a match to TRBD1. The CDR3 has 15 residues. Germline values: CDR1 SGDLS, CDR2 YYNGEE. CDR3 sequence reads: CARDQTGHDQETQYF. The DNA of the CDR3 is TGTGCTAGAGATCAGACAGGGCACGACCAAGAGACCCAGTACTTC.

This clonotype was counted many times. This CDR3 reads CASTQTEGLATDEQFF. The CDR3 DNA sequence: TGTGCCAGCACACAAACCGAGGGACTAGCGACAGATGAGCAGTTCTTC. V gene TRBV6-2 or TRBV6-3 combines with J gene TRBJ2-1, with 10 positions matching TRBD2. The junction had 14 bases not matched to a gene; V was cut back by 7 bases and J by 8 bases. This CDR3 has 16 amino acids. CDR1 and CDR2 (germline): MNHEY, SVGEGT.

This clonotype was picked up many times. The V and J genes are TRBV7-9 and TRBJ1-3; maybe TRBD1 (6 bases). This CDR3 spans 17 amino acids. Germline V gene sequence: CDR1 SEHNR, CDR2 FQNEAQ (reference sequence). V lost 3 bases and J lost 0, with 15 bases in between. The CDR3 region has the DNA TGTGCCAGCAGCTTTCTTTCAGGGGTCAGCTCTGGAAACACCATATATTTT. Amino acid sequence: CASSFLSGVSSGNTIYF.

The table lists this clonotype with a few counts. The CDR3, as DNA: TGTGCCAGCAGTTACATACGGGGCGAGCAGTACTTC. Translation: CASSYIRGEQYF. This rearrangement joins TRBV6-2 or TRBV6-3 to TRBJ2-7, with D possibly being TRBD2 (5 bases). Germline CDR1 reads MNHEY; CDR2 reads SVGEGT. CDR3 size: 12 residues. V lost 2 bases, J lost 6 bases, and 8 bases lay in between.

Ten or more counts support this clonotype. The chain uses TRBV4-1 and TRBJ1-1; possible D gene TRBD1, 6 bases. The CDR3 contains 15 residues. Trimming removed 2 bases at V and 3 bases at J, with 13 bases between. CDR1 and CDR2 from the germline V gene are MGHRA and YSYEKL. CDR3 loop: CASSQNSGVHTEAFF. The CDR3 DNA reads TGCGCCAGCAGCCAAAACTCAGGGGTTCACACTGAAGCTTTCTTT.

There are a few counts of this clonotype. The chain is built from TRBV7-9 and TRBJ1-2; TRBD1 matches at 9 bases. Trimming removed 2 bases from V and 3 bases from J; junction bases left unmatched: 7. This CDR3 is 16 amino acids long. In germline, CDR1 is SEHNR, CDR2 FQNEAQ (reference sequence). The CDR3 loop is CASSLSRTGVDYGYTF. The CDR3 bases are TGTGCCAGCAGCTTATCTCGGACAGGGGTCGACTATGGCTACACCTTC.

V and J are TRBV9 and TRBJ2-7, with TRBD1 matching over 8 bases. The V gene's germline CDR1 is SGDLS and CDR2 YYNGEE. The CDR3 runs to 15 residues. Trimming at V came to 3 bases and at J to 2 bases, leaving 7 bases not matched to a gene. CDR3 loop: CASSAAGTGPYEQYF. CDR3 nucleotides: TGTGCCAGCAGCGCCGCGGGGACAGGTCCCTACGAGCAGTACTTC.

This clonotype was counted at least ten times. V gene TRBV5-4 combines with J gene TRBJ2-6; D uncertain. Trimming removed 0 bases at V and 2 bases at J, with 6 bases between. The CDR3 extends over 15 amino acids. Germline V lookup: CDR1 SGHNT, CDR2 YYREEE (reference sequence). The CDR3: CASSLERAGANVLTF. For the CDR3, the DNA is TGTGCCAGCAGCTTGGAACGGGCTGGGGCCAACGTCCTGACTTTC.

In the case of this clonotype: A read error may be the cause here, since a much bigger clone is one base away. This CDR3 is missing its conserved last phenylalanine or tryptophan, likely due to a read error. The chain is built from TRBV6-1 and TRBJ1-6, with a tentative D call TRBD1 (6 bases). The CDR3 loop spans 16 amino acids. Germline V gene sequence: CDR1 MNHNS, CDR2 SASEGT. Trimming shortened V by 0 bases and J by 8 bases, and 14 bases separated the two germline ends. CDR3 region: CASSEAIGRGDSPLHS. Here the CDR3 DNA reads TGTGCCAGCAGTGAAGCGATCGGCAGGGGTGATTCACCCCTCCACTCT.

This CDR3 reads CASSSGTVYRGTYNSPLHF. In DNA form, the CDR3 reads TGTGCCAGCAGTTCCGGGACGGTTTACCGGGGGACCTATAATTCACCCCTCCACTTT. The chain is built from TRBV6-5 and TRBJ1-6; D is perhaps TRBD1 (5 bases). Germline V gives CDR1 MNHEY, CDR2 SVGAGI. This CDR3 contains 19 residues. V dropped 4 bases and J dropped 2 bases, with 21 bases sitting between them.

The CDR3 region is CSVEVRDSFFNYTF. In nucleotides, the CDR3 is TGCAGCGTTGAAGTCCGGGACAGCTTTTTCAACTACACCTTC. The genes are TRBV29-1 and TRBJ1-2, with 7 positions matching TRBD1. Germline V gives CDR1 SQVTM, CDR2 ANQGSEA. This CDR3 comprises 14 residues. V lost 1 base to trimming and J lost 10 bases; unmatched junction nucleotides: 12.

This rearrangement joins TRBV20-1 to TRBJ2-1; TRBD1 might be the D (6 bases). In germline, CDR1 is DFQATT, CDR2 SNEGSKA (reference sequence). This CDR3 region has 12 residues. V was shortened by 0 bases and J by 9 bases, with 9 bases between the two germline ends. Here the CDR3 DNA reads TGCAGTGCTAGAGACAGGGGAAGTGAGCAGTTCTTC. The encoded protein is CSARDRGSEQFF.

The V and J genes are TRBV4-3 and TRBJ2-1; D gene uncertain. The germline V and J ends were trimmed by 1 base and 8 bases, with 12 bases remaining between them. Per the germline V gene, CDR1 is LGHNA and CDR2 is YSLEER. CDR3 size: 14 residues. CDR3 amino acids: CASSQVHLLHEQFF. The DNA for the CDR3 is TGCGCCAGCAGCCAAGTTCATTTGTTGCATGAGCAGTTCTTC.